This TCR beta chain was observed in a study of shared clonotypes between healthy human individuals. Broader study findings: Genetic and exposure-history diversity was limited by the small donor number.

The CDR3 sequence is 15 residues long. Trimming took 2 bases from V and 0 from J, leaving 13 bases between them. Germline lookup yields CDR1 SQVTM and CDR2 ANQGSEA. Every one of the donors was a Caucasian adult that lived in Nashville, Tennessee. Assay execution proceeded at the deep level. Each subset's genomic DNA was shared equally among a number of immunoSEQ plates. Measured with immunoSEQ multiplex PCR; TCRdb has only the in-frame clones, and not every one. The table has 520,000 or so clones, about four fifths seen once. In regard to this clone: Its antigen is unknown.

This TCR derives from a woman aged 35 to 49 in good health. Some clones in this sample may be carry-over from other donors' samples. Sequencing input: PBMCs. The rearrangement links TRBV29-1 to TRBJ1-1; D remains unclear. Here the CDR3 reads CSVENDKAMNTEAFF. The CDR3 DNA is TGCAGCGTTGAAAATGATAAAGCTATGAACACTGAAGCTTTCTTT.